The 22 T cell receptor beta chains below come from one sample, sequenced in a study of T cell repertoires in cytomegalovirus infection. These receptors' antigens are unknown. Each CDR3 protein gets one entry after TCRdb re-called the reads with MiXCR. The sample lists 200,000 to 250,000 distinct CDR3 sequences, less than 50% occurring once. The sequenced sample was CD8+ T cells from cultured PBMCs, obtained from culture after CMV antigen stimulation. The receptors were gathered from a human donor in good health (CMV status not recorded). Some clones in this sample may be carry-over from other donors' samples.

About this clonotype: Just one base apart from a much larger clone, this may be a read error. V gene TRBV7-8 combines with J gene TRBJ2-7; D may match TRBD1 or TRBD2 (5 bases each). CDR1 and CDR2 from the germline V gene are SGHVS and FQNEAQ. Trimming stripped 5 bases from V and 1 base from J, with 15 bases between. This CDR3 is built from 15 residues. The CDR3 nucleotides are TGTGCCAGCAGCCCCACAGGACTTAGATCCTACGAGCAGTACTTC. This sequence encodes CASSPTGLRSYEQYF.

This clonotype occurred a few times. The chain has TRBV4-1 and TRBJ2-1, with TRBD2 identical over 7 bases. Germline V CDR1 and CDR2: MGHRA, YSYEKL. V was clipped by 1 base and J by 5 bases; unmatched bases: 8. The CDR3 is 16 amino acids. The CDR3 loop reads CASSQGPSGTNNEQFF. Here the CDR3 DNA reads TGCGCCAGCAGCCAAGGACCTAGCGGAACGAACAATGAGCAGTTCTTC.

J is TRBJ2-1 and V is TRBV12-3 or TRBV12-4; 10 bases agree with TRBD2. V shed 7 bases, J shed 7 bases, and the junction held 10 bases outside the gene matches. The CDR3 totals 15 residues. The CDR3 sequence is CASTRERGGPNEQFF. For the CDR3, the DNA is TGTGCCAGCACGCGGGAGCGGGGGGGGCCAAATGAGCAGTTCTTC.

This clonotype was found a few times. This chain links TRBV6-2 or TRBV6-3 with TRBJ2-3; TRBD2 aligns across 14 bases. The J segment lost 3 bases and the V segment lost 2 bases, leaving 16 bases of the junction unmatched. The CDR3 has 21 residues. CDR1 MNHEY and CDR2 SVGEGT come from the germline V gene. This CDR3 reads CASSYPGLAGGSGPETDTQYF. Here the CDR3 DNA reads TGTGCCAGCAGTTACCCCGGACTAGCGGGAGGCTCCGGCCCCGAGACAGATACGCAGTATTTT.

By proportion, this clonotype is medium-sized. The chain employs TRBV7-9 and TRBJ2-7; D assignment may be TRBD1 or TRBD2 (6 bases each). The germline gives CDR1 SEHNR, CDR2 FQNEAQ (reference sequence). The CDR3 runs 14 residues. The ends were cut back, 1 base at V and 4 bases at J, with 11 bases in the middle. In DNA form, the CDR3 reads TGTGCCAGCAGCTTAGACAGGGAGGCTTACGAGCAGTACTTC. Translating it yields CASSLDREAYEQYF.

This clonotype was counted a few times. The gene calls are TRBV7-8 and TRBJ1-2; 7 bases are a match to TRBD1. The J segment lost 2 bases and the V segment lost 6 bases, leaving 3 bases of the junction unmatched. CDR3 size: 13 residues. Germline CDR1 reads SGHVS; CDR2 reads FQNEAQ. In nucleotides, the CDR3 is TGTGCCAGCAGGCCACAGGGGAACTATGGCTACACCTTC. Protein sequence: CASRPQGNYGYTF.

This clonotype was observed at least ten times. The gene calls are TRBV7-2 and TRBJ1-5; a weak D match, TRBD1 (5 bases). The V gene's germline CDR1 is SGHTA and CDR2 FQGNSA. V was trimmed by 2 bases and J by 4 bases, leaving 18 bases between them. The CDR3 spans 17 residues. The chain's CDR3 is CASSLIPDPRGNQPQHF. CDR3 bases: TGTGCCAGCAGCTTAATCCCAGATCCAAGGGGTAATCAGCCCCAGCATTTT.

CDR3 nucleotides: TGCAGTGCTAGGGACGGGACTCATACTAACTATGGCTACACCTTC. It yields the protein CSARDGTHTNYGYTF. This rearrangement joins TRBV20-1 to TRBJ1-2; maybe TRBD1 (5 bases). The germline V and J ends were trimmed by 3 bases and 0 bases, with 14 bases remaining between them. The CDR3 covers 15 residues. Looked up from germline, CDR1 is DFQATT and CDR2 is SNEGSKA (reference sequence).

This clonotype showed up just a few times. The V and J genes are TRBV11-2 and TRBJ2-7, with D unclear. Germline CDR1 reads SGHAT; CDR2 reads FQNNGV. The CDR3 runs to 16 residues. Deletions cut 1 base from V and 2 bases from J, with 15 bases between. DNA for the CDR3: TGTGCCAGCAGCTTAGTTCGGGCGGATGAACCCTACGAGCAGTACTTC. It codes for CASSLVRADEPYEQYF. The entire variable domain, with the rest obtained from reference TRBV11-2 and TRBJ2-7, is as follows: EAGVAQSPRYKIIEKRQSVAFWCNPISGHATLYWYQQILGQGPKLLIQFQNNGVVDDSQLPKDRFSAERLKGVDSTLKIQPAKLEDSAVYLCASSLVRADEPYEQYFGPGTRLTVT.

The chain is built from TRBV15 and TRBJ2-5, with 13 bases matching TRBD2. V was pared by 4 bases and J by 5 bases, with 4 bases of the junction left unmatched. The length of the CDR3 is 15 residues. Germline lookup yields CDR1 LNHNV and CDR2 YYDKDF (reference sequence). In DNA form, the CDR3 reads TGTGCCACCAGCAAGACTAGCGGGGGGTTGGAGACCCAGTACTTC. It is translated as CATSKTSGGLETQYF. Looking up the rest from reference TRBV15 and TRBJ2-5 gives the full variable domain: DAMVIQNPRYQVTQFGKPVTLSCSQTLNHNVMYWYQQKSSQAPKLLFHYYDKDFNNEADTPDNFQSRRPNTSFCFLDIRSPGLGDTAMYLCATSKTSGGLETQYFGPGTRLLVL.

The rearrangement joins TRBV7-2 to TRBJ2-1; TRBD1 matches 9 bases. V was clipped by 1 base and J by 9 bases; unmatched bases: 1. The CDR3 loop spans 13 amino acids. Germline CDR1 reads SGHTA; CDR2 reads FQGNSA. The CDR3 sequence: CASSLGTGVEQFF. The CDR3 DNA reads as TGTGCCAGCAGCTTAGGGACAGGGGTTGAGCAGTTCTTC.

The chain uses TRBV5-1 and TRBJ1-1; D perhaps matches TRBD1 (5 bases). V was clipped by 3 bases and J by 5 bases, with 20 bases between them. The CDR3 totals 16 residues. Germline-derived CDR1 and CDR2 are SGHRS and YFSETQ. CDR3 protein: CASSYRYTGVQTEAFF. CDR3 bases: TGCGCCAGCAGCTACAGATATACGGGGGTACAAACTGAAGCTTTCTTT.

This CDR3 is CASSSLAGGPISYEQYF. As DNA, the CDR3 is TGTGCCAGCAGCTCTCTAGCGGGAGGGCCTATTTCCTACGAGCAGTACTTC. The chain combines TRBV7-6 with TRBJ2-7; 12 positions agree with TRBD2. The length of the CDR3 is 17 residues. After removal of 4 bases from V and 1 base from J, the junction contained 8 bases not matched to a gene. Per germline, CDR1 SGHVS and CDR2 FNYEAQ.

CDR3: CASSPLRRTATNEKLFF. CDR3 sequence (DNA): TGTGCCAGTAGTCCGCTAAGACGGACTGCAACTAATGAAAAACTGTTTTTT. The V gene is TRBV19, the J gene TRBJ1-4; D is unclear. Trimming took off 5 bases at V and 0 bases at J, with 16 bases between the two ends. This CDR3 has 17 residues. Germline CDR1 is LNHDA and CDR2 is SQIVND (reference sequence).

This clonotype was detected a few times. This sequence joins TRBV19 and TRBJ1-2, with 8 bases identical to TRBD1. Germline CDR1 is LNHDA and CDR2 is SQIVND (reference sequence). The ends lost 4 bases at V and 3 bases at J; junction bases unmatched: 10. This CDR3 comprises 16 residues. The CDR3 bases are TGTGCCAGTAGTAATGCCGACAGGGGCCCAGACTATGGCTACACCTTC. It is translated as CASSNADRGPDYGYTF.

The chain has TRBV2 and TRBJ1-5; D gene uncertain. The ends were cut back, 6 bases at V and 0 bases at J, with 15 bases in the middle. The CDR3 sequence is 16 residues long. Germline V gene sequence: CDR1 SNHLY, CDR2 FYNNEI. DNA for the CDR3: TGTGCCAGCAGGCTCTACAGTGACCCTAGCAATCAGCCCCAGCATTTT. Translating it yields CASRLYSDPSNQPQHF.

This sequence joins TRBV7-9 and TRBJ2-7; D gene unclear. Looked up from germline, CDR1 is SEHNR and CDR2 is FQNEAQ (reference sequence). V was trimmed by 5 bases and J by 3 bases, leaving 8 bases between them. The CDR3 is 12 residues long. CDR3 sequence: CASSRRSYEQYF. CDR3 bases: TGTGCCAGCAGCCGTCGGAGCTACGAGCAGTACTTC.

The V gene is TRBV7-9, the J gene TRBJ2-7; D unclear. This CDR3 contains 13 residues. Trimming cost V 3 bases and J 5 bases, with 11 bases left between them. Germline V gives CDR1 SEHNR, CDR2 FQNEAQ (reference sequence). Written as DNA, the CDR3 is TGTGCCAGCAGCTTGCGGAGTGTCGACGAGCAGTACTTC. Amino acid sequence: CASSLRSVDEQYF.

The rearrangement uses TRBV7-6 and TRBJ2-2; D gene ambiguous. The CDR3 runs to 14 residues. Trimming took 1 base from V and 7 from J, leaving 10 bases between them. The V gene's germline CDR1 is SGHVS and CDR2 FNYEAQ. CDR3 nucleotide sequence: TGTGCCAGCAGCTTAGTAAGGCCCAACGGGGAGCTGTTTTTT. Translation gives CASSLVRPNGELFF.

V and J are TRBV6-1 and TRBJ2-7; D remains ambiguous. Trimming shortened V by 4 bases and J by 4 bases, and 14 bases separated the two germline ends. The CDR3 consists of 14 residues. The germline CDR1 and CDR2 sequences are MNHNS and SASEGT. CDR3 in amino acids: CASSVQISSYEQYF. CDR3 sequence (DNA): TGTGCCAGCAGTGTACAGATTTCGAGTTACGAGCAGTACTTC.

V gene TRBV10-3 combines with J gene TRBJ2-7; D is ambiguous. The ends were cut back, 3 bases at V and 6 bases at J, with 15 bases in the middle. CDR3 length equals 14 residues. CDR1 is ENHRY and CDR2 is SYGVKD in the germline V gene. CDR3 protein: CAISEIGLVGEQYF. The DNA for the CDR3 is TGTGCCATCAGTGAAATCGGGCTAGTAGGCGAGCAGTACTTC.

The chain recombines TRBV12-3 or TRBV12-4 with TRBJ2-7; D unresolved. V was trimmed by 6 bases and J by 1 base, leaving 10 bases between them. The CDR3 is 13 amino acids. As DNA, the CDR3 is TGTGCCAGCAGAGGGCCGTCTTCCTACGAGCAGTACTTC. This gives the protein CASRGPSSYEQYF.